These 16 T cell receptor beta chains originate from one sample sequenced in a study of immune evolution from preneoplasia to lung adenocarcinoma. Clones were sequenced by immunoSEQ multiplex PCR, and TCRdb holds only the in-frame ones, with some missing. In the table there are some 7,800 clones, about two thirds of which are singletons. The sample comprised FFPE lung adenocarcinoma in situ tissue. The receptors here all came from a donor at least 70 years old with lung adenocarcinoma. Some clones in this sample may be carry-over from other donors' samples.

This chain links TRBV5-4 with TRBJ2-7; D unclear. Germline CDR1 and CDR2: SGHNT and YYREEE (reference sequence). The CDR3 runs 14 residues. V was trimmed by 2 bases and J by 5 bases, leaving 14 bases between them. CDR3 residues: CASSFDPGRDEQYF. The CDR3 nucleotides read TGTGCCAGCAGCTTTGACCCTGGCCGGGACGAGCAGTACTTC.

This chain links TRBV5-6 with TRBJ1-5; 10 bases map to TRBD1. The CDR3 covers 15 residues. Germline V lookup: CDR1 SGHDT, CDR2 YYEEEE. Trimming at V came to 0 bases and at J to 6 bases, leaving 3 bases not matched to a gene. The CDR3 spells CASSLGQGAIQPQHF. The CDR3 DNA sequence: TGTGCCAGCAGCTTGGGACAGGGGGCAATTCAGCCCCAGCATTTT.

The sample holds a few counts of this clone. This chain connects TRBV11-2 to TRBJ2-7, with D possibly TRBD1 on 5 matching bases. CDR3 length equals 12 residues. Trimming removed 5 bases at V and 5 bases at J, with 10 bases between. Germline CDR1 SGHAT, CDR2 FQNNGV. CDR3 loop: CASSQGGNEQYF. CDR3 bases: TGTGCCAGCAGCCAGGGTGGGAACGAGCAGTACTTC.

This CDR3 reads CASSDSDSTDTQYF. As DNA, the CDR3 is TGTGCCAGCAGTGACTCGGACAGCACAGATACGCAGTATTTT. J is TRBJ2-3 and V is TRBV6-4; D unclear. V was pared by 0 bases and J by 0 bases, with 4 bases between. The CDR3 length is 14 residues. The germline V gene encodes CDR1 MRHNA and CDR2 SNTAGT.

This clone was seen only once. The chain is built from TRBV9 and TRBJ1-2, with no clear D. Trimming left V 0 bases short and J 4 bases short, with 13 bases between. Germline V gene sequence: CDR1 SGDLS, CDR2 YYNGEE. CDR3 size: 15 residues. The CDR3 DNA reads TGTGCCAGCAGCGTAGGGGCCGGGAGCGGCTATGGCTACACCTTC. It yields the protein CASSVGAGSGYGYTF.

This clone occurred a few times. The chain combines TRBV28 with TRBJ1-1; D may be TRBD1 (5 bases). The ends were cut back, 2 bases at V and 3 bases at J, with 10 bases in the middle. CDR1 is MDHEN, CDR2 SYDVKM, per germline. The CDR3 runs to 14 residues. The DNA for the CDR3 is TGTGCCAGCAGTTTAGGGGCAGGGTACACTGAAGCTTTCTTT. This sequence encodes CASSLGAGYTEAFF.

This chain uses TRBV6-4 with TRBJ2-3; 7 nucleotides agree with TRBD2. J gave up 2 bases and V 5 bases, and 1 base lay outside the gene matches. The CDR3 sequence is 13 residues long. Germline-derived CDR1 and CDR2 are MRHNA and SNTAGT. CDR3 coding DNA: TGTGCCAGCAGTCGACTAGCCACAGATACGCAGTATTTT. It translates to CASSRLATDTQYF.

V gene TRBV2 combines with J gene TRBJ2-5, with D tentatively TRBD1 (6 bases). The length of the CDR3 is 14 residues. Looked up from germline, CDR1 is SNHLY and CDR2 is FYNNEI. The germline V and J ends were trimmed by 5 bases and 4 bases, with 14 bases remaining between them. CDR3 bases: TGTGCCAGCAGTAGGCCAGGGGTGGTAGAGACCCAGTACTTC. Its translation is CASSRPGVVETQYF.

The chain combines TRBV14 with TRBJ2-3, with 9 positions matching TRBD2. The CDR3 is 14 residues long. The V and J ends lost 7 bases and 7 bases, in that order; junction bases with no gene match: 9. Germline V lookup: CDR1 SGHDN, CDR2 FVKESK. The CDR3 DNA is TGTGCCAGCAAGGTAGCGGGGGATGGGAATACGCAGTATTTT. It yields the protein CASKVAGDGNTQYF.

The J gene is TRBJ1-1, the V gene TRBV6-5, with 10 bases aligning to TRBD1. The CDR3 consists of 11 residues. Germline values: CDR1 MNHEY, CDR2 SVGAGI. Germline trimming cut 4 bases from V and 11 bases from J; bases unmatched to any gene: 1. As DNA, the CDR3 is TGTGCCAGCAGTTCGGGACAGGGGGCTTTCTTT. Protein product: CASSSGQGAFF.

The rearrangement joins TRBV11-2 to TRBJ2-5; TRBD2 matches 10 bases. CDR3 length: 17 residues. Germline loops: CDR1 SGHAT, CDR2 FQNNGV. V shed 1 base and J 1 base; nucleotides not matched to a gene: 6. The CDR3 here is CASSLGTSGGFQETQYF. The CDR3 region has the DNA TGTGCCAGCAGCTTAGGGACTAGCGGAGGATTCCAAGAGACCCAGTACTTC.

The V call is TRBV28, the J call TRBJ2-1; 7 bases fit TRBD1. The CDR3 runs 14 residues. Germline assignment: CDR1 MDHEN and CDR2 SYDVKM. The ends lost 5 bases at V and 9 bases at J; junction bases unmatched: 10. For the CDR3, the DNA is TGTGCCAGCAGTAGTACAGGGGATTGGGGTGAGCAGTTCTTC. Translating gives CASSSTGDWGEQFF.

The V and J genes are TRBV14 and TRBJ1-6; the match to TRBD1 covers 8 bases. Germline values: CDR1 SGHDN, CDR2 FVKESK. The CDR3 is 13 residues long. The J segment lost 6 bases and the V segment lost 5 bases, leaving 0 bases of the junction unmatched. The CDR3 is CASSGQGNSPLHF. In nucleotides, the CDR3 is TGTGCCAGCAGCGGACAGGGTAATTCACCCCTCCACTTT.

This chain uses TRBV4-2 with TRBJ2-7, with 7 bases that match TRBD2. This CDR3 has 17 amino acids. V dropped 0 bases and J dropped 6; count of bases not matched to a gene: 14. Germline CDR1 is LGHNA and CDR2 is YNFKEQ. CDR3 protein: CASSQDLVSSRGGEQYF. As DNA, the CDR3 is TGTGCCAGCAGCCAAGATCTGGTCAGTTCACGCGGGGGCGAGCAGTACTTC.

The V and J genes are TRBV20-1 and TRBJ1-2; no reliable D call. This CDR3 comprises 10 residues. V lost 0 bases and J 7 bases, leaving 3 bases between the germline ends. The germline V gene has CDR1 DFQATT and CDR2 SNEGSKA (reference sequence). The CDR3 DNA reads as TGCAGTGCTAGAGATATTGGCTACACCTTC. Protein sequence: CSARDIGYTF.

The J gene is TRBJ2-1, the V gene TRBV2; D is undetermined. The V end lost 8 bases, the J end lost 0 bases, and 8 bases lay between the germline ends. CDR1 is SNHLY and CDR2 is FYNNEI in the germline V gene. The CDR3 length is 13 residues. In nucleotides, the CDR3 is TGTGCCAGCTGTCCGAGCTCCTACAATGAGCAGTTCTTC. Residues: CASCPSSYNEQFF.